The TCR beta chain described here comes from a study of T cell repertoires in cytomegalovirus infection. As for the study in general: Public TCR beta signature analysis indicated the presence of both CMV infection and matching HLA type.

This clonotype showed up many times. TCRdb re-called the reads with MiXCR, one entry per CDR3 protein. The sample includes more than 200,000 distinct CDR3 sequences, 8% to 9.5% seen only once; the top ten take roughly 16%. The CDR3 has 16 amino acids. V was pared by 6 bases and J by 4 bases, with 10 bases of the junction left unmatched. The J gene is TRBJ2-2, the V gene TRBV12-3 or TRBV12-4; the match to TRBD2 covers 8 bases. This TCR was recovered from a human donor in good health (CMV status not recorded). Some clones in this sample may be carry-over from other donors' samples. Source material: PBMCs. The DNA of the CDR3 is TGTGCCAGCAGCAATACCGGGACTAGGTTCACCGGGGAGCTGTTTTTT. Amino acids: CASSNTGTRFTGELFF.